This paragraph covers one TCR beta chain sequence. With V trimmed by 3 bases and J by 4 bases, 15 bases remained unmatched. CDR3 length: 17 amino acids. Germline loops: CDR1 MGHRA, CDR2 YSYEKL. Per the original methods: Amplified reference gene primers provided the basis for estimating nucleated cell counts. TCRdb's table, derived via immunoSEQ multiplex PCR, lists solely in-frame clones and lacks some. Clone size and the V and J calls come from that table; the DNA yielded D and trimming. The data contain about 100,000 clones, about 85% of them singletons. The sample belongs to a study of blood T cell repertoires in COVID-19. Looking at the study overall: Sites across the United States, Italy and Spain contributed samples from acute and convalescent COVID-19. Nucleic acid was either cDNA or gDNA, and it came from T cells, B-cell-depleted T cells, or PBMCs.

Sequencing used peripheral blood. The rearrangement joins TRBV4-1 to TRBJ2-7; 7 bases map to TRBD2. This sequence was found in a middle-aged man with active COVID-19. In DNA form, the CDR3 reads TGCGCCAGCAGCCACGCCTACCCGCGGGGGAGAGGGTACGAGCAGTACTTC. Translation gives CASSHAYPRGRGYEQYF.